What follows describes a single TCR beta chain. Its antigen is still unknown. Base qualities are missing; no much larger clone stands one base away. The collaborating institutions used their own protocols to collect whole blood in K2EDTA tubes. For TCRbeta analysis, collaborators shipped samples as frozen whole blood, isolated PBMCs, or DNA extracted from either of those sample types. TCRbeta CDR3 regions were amplified from genomic DNA using the immunoSEQ Assay, a bias-controlled multiplex PCR. The original methods were these. Within the assay, amplification of reference gene primers was used to estimate how many nucleated cells each sample contained. To quantify the absolute abundance of each unique TCRbeta CDR3 rearrangement, sequence reads were collapsed and filtered. For each sample, productive Simpson clonality was calculated as the square root of Simpson's diversity index over productive rearrangements. Imported from immuneACCESS, the table was reduced by TCRdb to in-frame sequences with V and J called. These copies leave out some clones; in studies compared against another copy, an unresolved V gene accounts for under half, and the cause of the remainder is not known. That table gives V, J and clone size, and the DNA gave D and trimming. This sample is represented by about 170,000 clones; 80% to 95% of them were singletons. About 5% of the sample belongs to the ten largest clones.

The data stem from a study of blood T cell repertoires in COVID-19 (dated by TCRdb to 2020 to 2022). General notes on the study: Samples covering the acute and convalescent phases of COVID-19 were provided by collaborators in the United States, Italy and Spain. The material from the prospective study consisted of cDNA or gDNA derived from T cells, B-cell-depleted T cells, or PBMCs. Subjects who had been exposed to COVID-19, were actively infected with it, or had recovered from it provided the deeply sampled blood TCRbeta repertoires that made up the dataset. A freely available public database, intended as a resource for researchers studying the immune response to SARS-CoV-2, is where the repertoires were released. The samples were drawn from the first 160 participants of the ongoing ImmuneRACE study and from some 1,300 subjects provided by 6 global collaborators. A de-identified subject ID, COVID-19 status, age in years and sex were almost always included in the sample metadata. Where available, HLA class I and class II types were obtained from metadata supplied by the sample provider rather than from assay-based typing.

Study-wide findings and limitations: The amount of clinical and demographic metadata varied by source and participant and was provided uncurated.

The sample taken for sequencing was peripheral blood. This clonotype was obtained from a woman in her fifties or sixties with acute or convalescent COVID-19.

The bases are TGTGCCAGCAGCCAAGATGGCAGATACAATGAGCAGTTCTTC. Its translation is CASSQDGRYNEQFF. This receptor chain uses TRBV14 and TRBJ2-1, with no D gene named confidently. CDR1 and CDR2 were assigned from the germline V gene as SGHDN and FVKESK. V is pared back by 0 bases and J by 4 bases, with 7 bases lying between the germline termini. Spanning cysteine to phenylalanine, the CDR3 consists of 14 amino acids. The sequence is cut down to CDR3 DNA, 42 bases in frame from base 1.